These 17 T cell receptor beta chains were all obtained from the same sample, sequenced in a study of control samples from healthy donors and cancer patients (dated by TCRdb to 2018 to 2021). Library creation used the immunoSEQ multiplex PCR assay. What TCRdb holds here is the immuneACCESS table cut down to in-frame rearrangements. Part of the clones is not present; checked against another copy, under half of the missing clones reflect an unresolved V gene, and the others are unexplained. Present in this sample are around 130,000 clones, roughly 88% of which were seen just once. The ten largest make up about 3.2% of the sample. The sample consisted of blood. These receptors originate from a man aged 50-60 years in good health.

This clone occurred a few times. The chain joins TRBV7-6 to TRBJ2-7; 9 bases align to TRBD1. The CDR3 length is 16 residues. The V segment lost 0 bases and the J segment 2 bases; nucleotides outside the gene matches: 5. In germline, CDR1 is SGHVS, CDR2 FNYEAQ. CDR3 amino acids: CASSLAPGQGAYEQYF. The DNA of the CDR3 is TGTGCCAGCAGCTTAGCACCGGGACAGGGAGCCTACGAGCAGTACTTC.

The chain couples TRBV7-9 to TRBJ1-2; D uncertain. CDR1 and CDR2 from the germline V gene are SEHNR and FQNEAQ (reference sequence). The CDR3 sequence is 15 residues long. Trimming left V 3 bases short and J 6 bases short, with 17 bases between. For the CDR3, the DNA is TGTGCCAGCAGCTTCGTCGATGGTACATCGGATGGCTACACCTTC. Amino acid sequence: CASSFVDGTSDGYTF.

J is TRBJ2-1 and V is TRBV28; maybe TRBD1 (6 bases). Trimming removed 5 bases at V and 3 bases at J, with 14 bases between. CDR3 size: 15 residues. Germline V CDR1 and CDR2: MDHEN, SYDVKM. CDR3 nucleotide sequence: TGTGCCAGCAGTCGGGACACGGCGGGCTACAATGAGCAGTTCTTC. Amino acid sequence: CASSRDTAGYNEQFF.

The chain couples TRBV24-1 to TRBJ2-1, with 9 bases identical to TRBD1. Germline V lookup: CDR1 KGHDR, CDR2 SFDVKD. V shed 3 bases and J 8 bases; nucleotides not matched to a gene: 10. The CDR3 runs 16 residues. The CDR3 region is CATSDPGQGIIYEQFF. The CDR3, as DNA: TGTGCCACCAGTGATCCTGGACAGGGGATTATTTATGAGCAGTTCTTC.

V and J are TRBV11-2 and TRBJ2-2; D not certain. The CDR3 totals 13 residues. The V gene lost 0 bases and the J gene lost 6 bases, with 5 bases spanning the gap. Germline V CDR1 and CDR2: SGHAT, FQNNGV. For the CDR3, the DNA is TGTGCCAGCAGCTTAGAATTTGCCGGGGAGCTGTTTTTT. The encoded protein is CASSLEFAGELFF. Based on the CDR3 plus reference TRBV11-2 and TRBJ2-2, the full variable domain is EAGVAQSPRYKIIEKRQSVAFWCNPISGHATLYWYQQILGQGPKLLIQFQNNGVVDDSQLPKDRFSAERLKGVDSTLKIQPAKLEDSAVYLCASSLEFAGELFFGEGSRLTVL.

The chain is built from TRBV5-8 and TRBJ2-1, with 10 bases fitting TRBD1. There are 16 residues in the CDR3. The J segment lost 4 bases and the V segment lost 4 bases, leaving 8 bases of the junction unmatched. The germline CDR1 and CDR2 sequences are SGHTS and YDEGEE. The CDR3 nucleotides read TGTGCCAGCAGCGTATGGGGACAGGGGCTTTACAATGAGCAGTTCTTC. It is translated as CASSVWGQGLYNEQFF.

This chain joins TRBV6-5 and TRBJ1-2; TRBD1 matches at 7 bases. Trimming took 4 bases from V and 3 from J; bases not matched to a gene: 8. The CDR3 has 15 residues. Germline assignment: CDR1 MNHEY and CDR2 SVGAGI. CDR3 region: CASSLYRGLDYGYTF. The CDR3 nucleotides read TGTGCCAGCAGTTTATACAGGGGCTTGGACTATGGCTACACCTTC.

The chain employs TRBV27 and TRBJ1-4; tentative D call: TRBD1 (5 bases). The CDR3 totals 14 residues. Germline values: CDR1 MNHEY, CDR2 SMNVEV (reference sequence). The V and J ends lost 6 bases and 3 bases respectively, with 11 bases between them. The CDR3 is CASSLTRANEKLFF. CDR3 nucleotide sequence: TGTGCCAGCAGCCTAACCAGGGCTAATGAAAAACTGTTTTTT.

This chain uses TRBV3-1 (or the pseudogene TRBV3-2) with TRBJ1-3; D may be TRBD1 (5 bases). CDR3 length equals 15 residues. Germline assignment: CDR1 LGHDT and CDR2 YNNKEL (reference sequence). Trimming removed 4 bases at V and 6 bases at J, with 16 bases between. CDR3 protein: CASSLSSTVLNTIYF. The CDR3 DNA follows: TGTGCCAGCAGCCTCTCCTCGACAGTTTTAAACACCATATATTTT.

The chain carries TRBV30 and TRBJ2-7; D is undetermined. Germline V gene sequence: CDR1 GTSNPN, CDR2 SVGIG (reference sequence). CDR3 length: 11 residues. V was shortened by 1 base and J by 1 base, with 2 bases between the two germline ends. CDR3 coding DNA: TGTGCCTGGAGTGATTCCTACGAGCAGTACTTC. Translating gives CAWSDSYEQYF.

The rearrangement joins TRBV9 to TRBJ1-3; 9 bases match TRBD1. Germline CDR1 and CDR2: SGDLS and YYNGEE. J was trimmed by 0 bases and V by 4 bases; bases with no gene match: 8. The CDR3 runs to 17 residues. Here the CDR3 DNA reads TGTGCCAGCAGCCCCCGGAGGGGACAGGGCTCTGGAAACACCATATATTTT. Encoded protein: CASSPRRGQGSGNTIYF.

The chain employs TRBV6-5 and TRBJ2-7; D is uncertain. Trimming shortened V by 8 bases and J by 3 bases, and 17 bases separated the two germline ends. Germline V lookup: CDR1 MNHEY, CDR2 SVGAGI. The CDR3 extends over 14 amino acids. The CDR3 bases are TGTGCCAGCCTGAACACACAAACCTTCTACGAGCAGTACTTC. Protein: CASLNTQTFYEQYF.

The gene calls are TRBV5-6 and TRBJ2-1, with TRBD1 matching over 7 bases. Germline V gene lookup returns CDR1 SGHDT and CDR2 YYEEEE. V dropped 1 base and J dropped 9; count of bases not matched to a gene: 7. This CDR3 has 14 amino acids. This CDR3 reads CASSLMGRGFEQFF. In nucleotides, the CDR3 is TGTGCCAGCAGCTTGATGGGCAGGGGGTTTGAGCAGTTCTTC.

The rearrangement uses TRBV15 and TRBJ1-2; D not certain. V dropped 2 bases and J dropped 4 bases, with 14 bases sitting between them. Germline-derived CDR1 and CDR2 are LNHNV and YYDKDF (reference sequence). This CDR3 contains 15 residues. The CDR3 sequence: CATSRLETGSYGYTF. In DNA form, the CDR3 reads TGTGCCACCAGCAGATTAGAAACGGGGAGCTATGGCTACACCTTC.

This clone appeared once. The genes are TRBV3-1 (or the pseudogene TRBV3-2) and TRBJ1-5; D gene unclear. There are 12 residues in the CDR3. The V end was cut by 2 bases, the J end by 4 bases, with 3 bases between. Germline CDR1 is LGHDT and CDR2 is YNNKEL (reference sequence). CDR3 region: CASSQMNQPQHF. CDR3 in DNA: TGTGCCAGCAGCCAAATGAATCAGCCCCAGCATTTT.

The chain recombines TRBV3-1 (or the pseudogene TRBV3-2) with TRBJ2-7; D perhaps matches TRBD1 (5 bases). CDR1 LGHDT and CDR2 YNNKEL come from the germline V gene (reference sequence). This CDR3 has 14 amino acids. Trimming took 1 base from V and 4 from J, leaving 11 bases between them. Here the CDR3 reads CASSQGTPGYEQYF. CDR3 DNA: TGTGCCAGCAGCCAAGGGACCCCAGGGTACGAGCAGTACTTC.

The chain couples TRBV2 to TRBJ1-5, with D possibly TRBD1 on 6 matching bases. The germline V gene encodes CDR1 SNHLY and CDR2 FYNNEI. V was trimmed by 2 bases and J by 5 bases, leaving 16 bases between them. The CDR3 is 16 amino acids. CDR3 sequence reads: CASSERPQGVYQPQHF. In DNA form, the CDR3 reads TGTGCCAGCAGTGAAAGGCCACAGGGTGTTTATCAGCCCCAGCATTTT.